This paragraph reports one T cell receptor (beta chain). The data were obtained in a study of cytomegalovirus exposure and HLA in healthy donors. V was pared by 5 bases and J by 1 base, with 4 bases of the junction left unmatched. The germline gives CDR1 LNHNV, CDR2 YYDKDF (reference sequence). This CDR3 has 14 amino acids. The study ran its PCR with 60 Vbeta and 13 Jbeta primers. The data were produced by immunoSEQ multiplex PCR, yet TCRdb's version contains in-frame clones alone and is incomplete. The sample lists around 180,000 clones; 65% to 85% were seen once. The receptor's source is a male donor in good health and CMV-seronegative. The chain uses TRBV15 and TRBJ1-2; 7 nucleotides line up with TRBD1. Source material: PBMCs. The CDR3 spells CATSGDSLNYGYTF. The CDR3 DNA reads as TGTGCCACCAGCGGGGACAGCCTTAACTATGGCTACACCTTC.